Listed below are T cell receptor beta chains from one sample, sequenced in a study of T cells after yellow fever vaccination. One entry per CDR3 protein, called by TCRdb with MiXCR from the 5' RACE reads. The repertoire consists of some 390,000 distinct CDR3 sequences, with roughly 20% occurring once and the leading ten covering around 17%. Source: PBMCs, taken before the yellow fever booster vaccination. Receptors originate from a man younger than 35 who received the YFV17D yellow fever vaccine. CDR3s include the opening cysteine and the closing phenylalanine or tryptophan. Each record gives: CDR3 protein, V gene.

CDR3 protein: CASSLRRGGNTEAFF
V gene: TRBV7-6

CDR3 protein: CASSPNRVGEQYF
V gene: TRBV18

CDR3 protein: CARSASTEAFF
V gene: TRBV2

CDR3 protein: CASSLEGAGANVLTF
V gene: TRBV5-1

CDR3 protein: CAIKLAGPTDTQYF
V gene: TRBV10-3

CDR3 protein: CASSLGPTGNQPQHF
V gene: TRBV5-6

CDR3 protein: CASGTVNGYTF
V gene: TRBV12-3/TRBV12-4

CDR3 protein: CASLDRPYEQYF
V gene: TRBV28

CDR3 protein: CASRPLVYGGAPREDTQYF
V gene: TRBV27

CDR3 protein: CASSLYTGGTEAFF
V gene: TRBV5-5

CDR3 protein: CASSLWTTETEAFF
V gene: TRBV7-9

CDR3 protein: CASSEGLSGNTIYF
V gene: TRBV5-1

CDR3 protein: CSVEGDTQYF
V gene: TRBV29-1

CDR3 protein: CSVTDRANTGELFF
V gene: TRBV29-1

CDR3 protein: CSAGSRTLDSPLHF
V gene: TRBV20-1

CDR3 protein: CASGDSPQNYGYTF
V gene: TRBV5-1

CDR3 protein: CASSLRGQDTDTQYF
V gene: TRBV7-3

CDR3 protein: CASRLAEGWDTQYF
V gene: TRBV7-9

CDR3 protein: CASSLDRTIVAEAFF
V gene: TRBV7-9

CDR3 protein: CASSLEYPAETQYF
V gene: TRBV7-9

CDR3 protein: CASSNRNTDTQYF
V gene: TRBV18

CDR3 protein: CASRRGGDMGGELFF
V gene: TRBV11-2

CDR3 protein: CCIKAGRETQYF
V gene: TRBV20-1

CDR3 protein: CASSKAERGNQPQHF
V gene: TRBV21-1

CDR3 protein: CSASPFSGEQFF
V gene: TRBV20-1

CDR3 protein: CASSFSRGGETQYF
V gene: TRBV7-2

CDR3 protein: CASLPSEQFF
V gene: TRBV28

CDR3 protein: CASTRDRVNTGELFF
V gene: TRBV12-3/TRBV12-4

CDR3 protein: CSVQEGPGETQYF
V gene: TRBV29-1

CDR3 protein: CASSLVASGTQYF
V gene: TRBV12-3/TRBV12-4

CDR3 protein: CAISEAVSDTQYF
V gene: TRBV10-3

CDR3 protein: CASSTRTGGKSTDTQYF
V gene: TRBV11-3

CDR3 protein: CASSFRAGGYNEQFF
V gene: TRBV5-4

CDR3 protein: CASSFVGGWNTEAFF
V gene: TRBV5-5

CDR3 protein: CASSGQDTEAFF
V gene: TRBV9

CDR3 protein: CASSWGVSNQPQHF
V gene: TRBV5-5

CDR3 protein: CASSPLGLSTDTQYF
V gene: TRBV7-3

CDR3 protein: CASSQASGGPSIDTQYF
V gene: TRBV14

CDR3 protein: CASSELGGAYNEQFF
V gene: TRBV6-1

CDR3 protein: CSALDYRAVNEQFF
V gene: TRBV20-1

CDR3 protein: CASSRDRRQYF
V gene: TRBV11-2

CDR3 protein: CSARVGAGSKNIQYF
V gene: TRBV20-1

CDR3 protein: CASSRSQVGAGQPQHF
V gene: TRBV6-5

CDR3 protein: CASSPPERDDTQYF
V gene: TRBV18

CDR3 protein: CASSLSSLRGVGNTIYF
V gene: TRBV5-1

CDR3 protein: CTSSPPPRRAQPQHF
V gene: TRBV1